The source of this TCR beta chain is a study of Ad26.COV2.S vaccination and SARS-CoV-2 variants (dated by TCRdb to about 2021). In terms of the full investigation: Donors in the vaccine arm were drawn from COV1001, a phase I-IIa trial of Ad26.COV2.S in healthy adults that was multicentre, randomized, double-blind and placebo-controlled. Ad26.COV2.S was given intramuscularly at 5x10^10 or 1x10^11 viral particles, as a single shot or as two shots 56 days apart. TCRbeta repertoire sequencing served as the tool for gauging how specific and how broad the SARS-CoV-2-reactive T cell receptors were following Ad26.COV2.S vaccination. The TCR-sequenced set comprised approximately 32 samples: some 20 Ad26.COV2.S vaccine recipients, 5 placebo recipients and 8 SARS-CoV-2 convalescent individuals. Participants in the trial were split at random into five groups of five each, receiving low-dose or high-dose Ad26.COV2.S once or twice, or else placebo on both occasions. Investigators did not know the trial group allocation while performing experiments and assessing outcomes. Paper-wide results and their limitations: Higher spike-specific TCR breadth was observed in Ad26.COV2.S recipients than in placebo recipients (P = 0.0014). Comparable non-spike TCR breadth was observed between vaccine and placebo recipients, consistent with only spike being contained in the vaccine. The study was not powered to compare responses between vaccine doses or regimens. The authors noted that the TCR breadth and depth analyses may have underestimated total T cell responses. After vaccination, spike-specific CD8+ and CD4+ T cell responses were reported to show substantial breadth.

V gives up 3 bases and J gives up 2 bases, and the segment between their germline ends measures 11 bases. CDR3 length: 15 amino acids, cysteine to phenylalanine. Only the CDR3 region is kept as DNA, spanning 45 bases read in frame from base 1. According to the germline V gene, CDR1 reads MGHRA and CDR2 reads YSYEKL. The immunoSEQ Assay was used to sequence TCRbeta CDR3 regions. After extraction, genomic DNA underwent amplification by bias-controlled multiplex PCR, followed by high-throughput sequencing. The authors' pipeline ran thus. To quantify the absolute abundance of every unique TCRbeta CDR3 region, sequences were collapsed and filtered. T cell fraction was estimated by normalizing TCRbeta template counts to usable DNA, which was measured by amplifying reference genes present in all nucleated cells. Repertoire TCRs were annotated as SARS-CoV-2-specific by exact matching of V gene, CDR3 amino acid sequence and J gene to a known reactive TCR set. MIRA supplied the reference SARS-CoV-2 TCR set, which was filtered for enrichment in COVID-19-positive ImmuneCODE repertoires so that public or cross-reactive TCRs were removed. Based on the MIRA antigens, annotated TCRs were further analysed at the level of specific ORF or position within ORF. Breadth was defined as annotated unique rearrangements over total unique productive rearrangements; depth was the summed frequency of those rearrangements. Group comparisons of TCR breadth used two-sided Wilcoxon rank-sum tests. TCRdb holds this immuneACCESS table with in-frame rearrangements only. Some clones are missing; in checked studies, unresolved V genes explain under half, and the rest has no known cause. D and trimming were read from the DNA, whereas the V and J calls and clone size are those reported in that table. For this sample there are around 320,000 clones; around 90% appear just once. The ten top clones hold 3.4% of the sample.

About this clone: The antigen it recognizes is unknown. Per-base qualities were not stored, and no clone one base away is much larger.

Sample treatment or condition, as interpreted from the label and publication: approximately 18 received Ad26.COV2.S at low or high dose, single or two shots; about five received placebo; per-sample allocation not given. For vaccine and placebo recipients, the sequenced repertoires came from samples collected on day 63 after the first injection. Between 29 July and 7 August 2020, Cohort 1b enrolled 20 to 30 adults aged 18-55 years at one site in Boston, USA. Ad26.COV2.S was a replication-incompetent adenovirus type 26 vector that expressed a prefusion-stabilized SARS-CoV-2 spike protein derived from the original Wuhan strain.

The V gene is TRBV4-1 and the J gene is TRBJ1-3; confidence is insufficient to name the D gene. The sequencing used peripheral blood, collected in a trial of Ad26.COV2.S vaccine versus placebo. This sequence was found in a person between 18 and 59 years old who received the Ad26.COV2.S COVID-19 vaccine or a placebo. The nucleotide sequence is given as TGCGCCAGCAGCCACCGACCGGAGCCTGGAAACACCATATATTTT. The encoded protein is CASSHRPEPGNTIYF.